This TCR beta chain was sequenced in a study of T cells in Graves' hyperthyroidism and ophthalmopathy. Study-level information: Upon initial diagnosis and before any treatment, peripheral blood was collected.

Amplified regions were TCR beta CDR3 sequences from RNA transcripts. Carried out on the TCR CDR3, a first-round RT-PCR used the HTBI primer set. TCRdb reprocessed the multiplex PCR reads via MiXCR and lists one record per CDR3 protein. This sample has more than 600,000 distinct CDR3 sequences, with over 15% found just once. Patients between 18 and 65 years old had hyperthyroidism, newly diagnosed and lasting under 2 months. Together with thyroid ultrasound, orbital computed tomography, serum thyroxine and TRAb, clinical symptoms were used for diagnoses. This clonotype was seen only a few times. The germline V gene has CDR1 KGHSH and CDR2 LQKENI. Trimming cost V 0 bases and J 0 bases, with 17 bases left between them. The CDR3 runs 18 residues.

Sample: blood. The rearrangement links TRBV18 to TRBJ1-1, with D possibly matching TRBD1 (5 bases). This TCR was recovered from a man aged 18-30 years with Graves' hyperthyroidism. CDR3 in DNA: TGTGCCAGCTCACCACCCGGCAGGGCCGCGAGAATGAACACTGAAGCTTTCTTT. It translates to CASSPPGRAARMNTEAFF.